This T cell receptor (beta chain) was obtained from a study of T cell changes during pregnancy in multiple sclerosis. Assay: immunoSEQ multiplex PCR; the TCRdb copy retains only in-frame clones and omits some. The sample has approximately 45,000 clones, 75% to 95% seen once. This clonotype originated in a female donor with multiple sclerosis, enrolled in a pregnancy study. Here the sequenced sample was CD8+ T cells from peripheral blood mononuclear cells, taken in the second trimester of pregnancy.

The CDR3 sequence is CASSAGTSGGASYNEQFF. The DNA for the CDR3 is TGTGCCAGCAGCGCCGGGACTAGCGGGGGGGCCTCCTACAATGAGCAGTTCTTC. J is TRBJ2-1 and V is TRBV9; 16 positions agree with TRBD2. The V segment lost 3 bases and the J segment 0 bases; nucleotides outside the gene matches: 3. Germline CDR1 SGDLS, CDR2 YYNGEE. The CDR3 totals 18 residues.